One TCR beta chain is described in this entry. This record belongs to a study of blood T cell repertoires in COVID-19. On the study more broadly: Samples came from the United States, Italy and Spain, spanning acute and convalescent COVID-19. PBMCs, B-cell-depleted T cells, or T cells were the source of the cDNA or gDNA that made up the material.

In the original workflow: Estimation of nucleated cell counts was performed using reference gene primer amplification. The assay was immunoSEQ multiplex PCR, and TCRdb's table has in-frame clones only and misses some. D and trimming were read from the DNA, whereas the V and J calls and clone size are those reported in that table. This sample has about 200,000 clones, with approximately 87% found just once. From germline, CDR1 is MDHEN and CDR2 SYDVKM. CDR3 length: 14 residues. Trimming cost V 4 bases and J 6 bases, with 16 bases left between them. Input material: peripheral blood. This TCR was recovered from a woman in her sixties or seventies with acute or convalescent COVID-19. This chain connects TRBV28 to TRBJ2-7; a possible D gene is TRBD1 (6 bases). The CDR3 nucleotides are TGTGCCAGCAGTTACGGTACAGGGTACGGCGAGCAGTACTTC. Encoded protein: CASSYGTGYGEQYF.